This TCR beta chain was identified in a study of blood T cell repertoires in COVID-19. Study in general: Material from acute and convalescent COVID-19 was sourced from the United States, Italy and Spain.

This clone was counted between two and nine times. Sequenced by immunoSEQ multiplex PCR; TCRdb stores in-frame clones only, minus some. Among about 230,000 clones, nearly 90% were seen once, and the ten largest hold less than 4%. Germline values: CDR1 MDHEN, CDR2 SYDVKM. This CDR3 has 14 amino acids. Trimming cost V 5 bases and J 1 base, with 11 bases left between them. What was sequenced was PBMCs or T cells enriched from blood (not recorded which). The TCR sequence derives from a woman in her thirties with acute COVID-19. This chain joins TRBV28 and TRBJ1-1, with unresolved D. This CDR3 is CASSRHNPNTEAFF. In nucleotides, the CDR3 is TGTGCCAGCAGTCGACACAACCCGAACACTGAAGCTTTCTTT.